These T cell receptor beta chains were read from a single sample in a study of blood T cell repertoires in COVID-19. The method was immunoSEQ multiplex PCR; TCRdb's version includes in-frame clones alone and lacks a portion of them. The table lists about 480,000 clones, around 88% of them singletons. The sample was peripheral blood. These receptors came from a woman between 45 and 65 years old with COVID-19, enrolled during active disease. The CDR3 runs from the conserved cysteine through the conserved F or W. D genes are given only for firm matches. Rows may omit the clone size; those that give it use once, few, many or a size class.

J | size | V | D | DNA | CDR3
TRBJ2-7 | - | TRBV9 | TRBD1 | TGTGCCAGCAGCGTAGAAGGCGGGACAGGGGGCTACGAGCAGTACTTC | CASSVEGGTGGYEQYF
TRBJ2-1 | - | TRBV29-1 | TRBD2 | TGCAGCGTCGATACCGGGACTAGCGGATACAATGAGCAGTTCTTC | CSVDTGTSGYNEQFF
TRBJ1-5 | - | TRBV19 | - | TGTGCCAGTAGTAGGTCGGGGGGGGATAACAATCAGCCCCAGCATTTT | CASSRSGGDNNQPQHF
TRBJ2-5 | - | TRBV6-1 | TRBD1 | TGTGCCAGCAGGGAACAGGGGGCTAACCTAGGAGGAGAGACCCAGTACTTC | CASREQGANLGGETQYF
TRBJ2-2 | - | TRBV19 | - | TGTGCCAGTAGTCCTGCCAGATACACAACCGGGGAGCTGTTTTTT | CASSPARYTTGELFF
TRBJ2-1 | - | TRBV6-5 | - | TGTGCCAGCAGTCTATCAAGCCATGAGCAGTTCTTC | CASSLSSHEQFF
TRBJ1-4 | - | TRBV7-9 | - | TGTGCCAGCAGCTGGGGTCAGGGGCACAATGAAAAACTGTTTTTT | CASSWGQGHNEKLFF
TRBJ2-6 | - | TRBV5-4 | TRBD1 | TGTGCCAGCAGCGCACCCGGGCAGGGGGCTCCTGGGGCCAACGTCCTGACTTTC | CASSAPGQGAPGANVLTF
TRBJ1-1 | - | TRBV5-1 | TRBD1 | TGCGCCAGCAGCCTGGGACAGGGGAGCCTTATTAACACTGAAGCTTTCTTT | CASSLGQGSLINTEAFF
TRBJ1-1 | - | TRBV19 | - | TGTGCCAGTAGTTTCCGGGACACCTTGAACACTGAAGCTTTCTTT | CASSFRDTLNTEAFF
TRBJ1-2 | - | TRBV7-3 | - | TGTGCCAGCAGCTTATTCCGGCTCCCGGGGTATGGCTACACCTTC | CASSLFRLPGYGYTF
TRBJ2-2 | few | TRBV24-1 | TRBD1 | TGTGCCACCAGGCCGGGACAGGGGGGCACCGGGGAGCTGTTTTTT | CATRPGQGGTGELFF
TRBJ2-7 | - | TRBV5-4 | TRBD1 | TGTGCCAGCAGTCGGGACAGCTACGAGCAGTACTTC | CASSRDSYEQYF
TRBJ1-4 | - | TRBV19 | TRBD1 | TGTGCCAGTAGTCGGACAGGGGGCAATGAAAAACTGTTTTTT | CASSRTGGNEKLFF
TRBJ1-2 | once | TRBV6-1 | - | TGTGCCAGCAGTGAAGCTCCCTACTATGGCTACACCTTC | CASSEAPYYGYTF
TRBJ1-5 | once | TRBV28 | - | TGTGCCAGCAGTTCCACAGGGCTGGGCAATCAGCCCCAGCATTTT | CASSSTGLGNQPQHF
TRBJ1-2 | - | TRBV2 | TRBD1 | TGTGCCAGCAGCCGGACAGGGCGGAAGGATTATGGCTACACCTTC | CASSRTGRKDYGYTF
TRBJ2-7 | - | TRBV6-5 | - | TGTGCCAGCAGTTACAGGGGATTCCGCTACGAGCAGTACTTC | CASSYRGFRYEQYF
TRBJ1-3 | - | TRBV13 | - | TGTGCCAGCAGCTTAGGTGCAGGGGAAGGAAACACCATATATTTT | CASSLGAGEGNTIYF
TRBJ2-1 | - | TRBV3-1/TRBV3-2 | - | TGTGCCAGCAGCCAAGGAACCCGGGATGAGCAGTTCTTC | CASSQGTRDEQFF
TRBJ2-1 | - | TRBV11-3 | TRBD2 | TGTGCCAGCAGCCCCGGGAATCGGGCGGGGGATCGGTTCTTC | CASSPGNRAGDRFF
TRBJ1-6 | few | TRBV7-8 | - | TGTGCCAGCAGCCCTCCCGCCGGGGAGAATTCACCCCTCCACTTT | CASSPPAGENSPLHF
TRBJ2-7 | - | TRBV12-3/TRBV12-4 | - | TGTGCCAGCAGTTGGACAAGGGCTTACGAGCAGTACTTC | CASSWTRAYEQYF
TRBJ1-5 | - | TRBV7-8 | - | TGTGCCAGCAGCTTCGGGTGGCAGAGCAATCAGCCCCAGCATTTT | CASSFGWQSNQPQHF
TRBJ2-1 | - | TRBV29-1 | TRBD2 | TGCAGCATATCGGTAGCGGGGGGCTGGAATGAGCAGTTCTTC | CSISVAGGWNEQFF
TRBJ2-3 | - | TRBV5-1 | - | TGCGCCAGCAGCGAGTGGGCGTCGGGCACAGATACGCAGTATTTT | CASSEWASGTDTQYF
TRBJ1-2 | - | TRBV18 | - | TGTGCCAGCTCACCAACGAACCAGGGAGGTGGCTACACCTTC | CASSPTNQGGGYTF
TRBJ1-1 | - | TRBV30 | - | TGTGCCTGGAGTCGGCGCTCCCGCGGGGCCAACATGAACACTGAAGCTTTCTTT | CAWSRRSRGANMNTEAFF
TRBJ1-3 | - | TRBV5-4 | TRBD1 | TGTGCCAGCAGCCCCGGGGACAGGGGGTCCACCATATATTTT | CASSPGDRGSTIYF
TRBJ1-3 | - | TRBV9 | - | TGTGCCAGCAGCGTAGCGGGAGGTGGAAACACCATATATTTT | CASSVAGGGNTIYF
TRBJ1-1 | - | TRBV5-1 | - | TGCGCCAGCAGCTTGTTTGCGGGCGCGGCAGGAGGAACTGAAGCTTTCTTT | CASSLFAGAAGGTEAFF
TRBJ2-1 | - | TRBV19 | TRBD2 | TGTGCCAGTAGACGGGGGGTCGACTGGACCTACAATGAGCAGTTCTTC | CASRRGVDWTYNEQFF
TRBJ2-7 | - | TRBV5-8 | TRBD2 | TGTGCCAGCAGCAAAACTAGCGGGGAAGAGCAGTACTTC | CASSKTSGEEQYF
TRBJ1-2 | - | TRBV6-5 | TRBD1 | TGTGCCAGCACCTTCGAGGGGGCAGGTCGAGGCTACACCTTC | CASTFEGAGRGYTF
TRBJ1-3 | - | TRBV28 | - | TGTGCCAGCAGTTTCGATTTAGGGGAAGGGTCTGGAAACACCATATATTTT | CASSFDLGEGSGNTIYF
TRBJ2-1 | - | TRBV20-1 | TRBD2 | TGCAGTGCTAGTACTAGCGGGGGATACAATGAGCAGTTCTTC | CSASTSGGYNEQFF
TRBJ1-6 | - | TRBV4-1 | - | TGCGCCAGCAGCCAACAGGGTCTGAATTCACCCCTCCACTTT | CASSQQGLNSPLHF
TRBJ1-1 | - | TRBV5-1 | TRBD1 | TGCGCCAGCAGCTTGGGGGCAGGGGGCGCCGATGAAGCTTTCTTT | CASSLGAGGADEAFF
TRBJ2-2 | - | TRBV10-3 | TRBD2 | TGTGCCATCAGTGACGGGGGGACTTCGAACACCGGGGAGCTGTTTTTT | CAISDGGTSNTGELFF
TRBJ2-4 | - | TRBV5-5 | TRBD2 | TGTGCCAGCAGCTTGAGCGATTCCACGGGAGGCATTCAGTACTTC | CASSLSDSTGGIQYF
TRBJ1-3 | - | TRBV7-8 | - | TGTGCCAGCAGCTCCCGGGTACTCAGCTCTGGAAACACCATATATTTT | CASSSRVLSSGNTIYF
TRBJ1-1 | - | TRBV10-3 | TRBD1 | TGTGCCATCAGAGGACAGGGGGACACTGAAGCTTTCTTT | CAIRGQGDTEAFF
TRBJ1-1 | - | TRBV4-1 | TRBD1 | TGCGCCAGCAGTCGACTGACAGGGGGCTATCAAAGGGGCACTGAAGCTTTCTTT | CASSRLTGGYQRGTEAFF
TRBJ1-2 | once | TRBV27 | - | TGTGCCAGCAGTCCGTACAGGAATCGCAATGGCTACACCTTC | CASSPYRNRNGYTF
TRBJ1-5 | - | TRBV4-1 | - | TGCGCCAGCAGCCAAGAATCCTCGCAGCCCCAGCATTTT | CASSQESSQPQHF
TRBJ1-4 | - | TRBV2 | TRBD1 | TGTGCCAGCAGTCCGGCCGGGACAGGGGATGAAAAACTGTTTTTT | CASSPAGTGDEKLFF
TRBJ2-2 | few | TRBV24-1 | - | TGTGCCACCAGCAGGAACACCGGGGAGCTGTTTTTT | CATSRNTGELFF
TRBJ1-2 | - | TRBV6-6 | - | TGTGCCAGCAGTTCCTCATCCTTTGCAGGTGGCTACACCTTC | CASSSSSFAGGYTF
TRBJ2-6 | few | TRBV19 | - | TGTGCCAGTAGCCCGGACTTCTCTGGGGCCAACGTCCTGACTTTC | CASSPDFSGANVLTF
TRBJ2-2 | - | TRBV9 | - | TGTGCCAGCAGCCGAGCGGGCGGGGAGCTGTTTTTT | CASSRAGGELFF
TRBJ1-1 | - | TRBV27 | - | TGTGCCAGCAGTCTCGAAGTCGGGATGAAAGCTTTCTTT | CASSLEVGMKAFF
TRBJ1-4 | - | TRBV2 | TRBD1 | TGTGCCAGCAAGTCTACCGAGGGACAGTGGAAACTGTTTTTT | CASKSTEGQWKLFF